This T cell receptor (beta chain) originates from a study of blood T cell repertoires in COVID-19. With V trimmed by 6 bases and J by 0 bases, 6 bases remained unmatched. Germline lookup yields CDR1 MNHEY and CDR2 SMNVEV (reference sequence). The CDR3 runs to 15 residues. TCRdb's table, derived via immunoSEQ multiplex PCR, lists solely in-frame clones and lacks some. The sample holds about 120,000 clones, 85% to 90% seen once. Material: peripheral blood. This receptor was obtained from a woman in her sixties or seventies with COVID-19, enrolled during active disease. This chain links TRBV27 with TRBJ2-3, with 7 bases lining up with TRBD2. DNA of the CDR3: TGTGCCAGCAGGAATGGCGGGAGCAGCACAGATACGCAGTATTTT. Its protein product is CASRNGGSSTDTQYF.